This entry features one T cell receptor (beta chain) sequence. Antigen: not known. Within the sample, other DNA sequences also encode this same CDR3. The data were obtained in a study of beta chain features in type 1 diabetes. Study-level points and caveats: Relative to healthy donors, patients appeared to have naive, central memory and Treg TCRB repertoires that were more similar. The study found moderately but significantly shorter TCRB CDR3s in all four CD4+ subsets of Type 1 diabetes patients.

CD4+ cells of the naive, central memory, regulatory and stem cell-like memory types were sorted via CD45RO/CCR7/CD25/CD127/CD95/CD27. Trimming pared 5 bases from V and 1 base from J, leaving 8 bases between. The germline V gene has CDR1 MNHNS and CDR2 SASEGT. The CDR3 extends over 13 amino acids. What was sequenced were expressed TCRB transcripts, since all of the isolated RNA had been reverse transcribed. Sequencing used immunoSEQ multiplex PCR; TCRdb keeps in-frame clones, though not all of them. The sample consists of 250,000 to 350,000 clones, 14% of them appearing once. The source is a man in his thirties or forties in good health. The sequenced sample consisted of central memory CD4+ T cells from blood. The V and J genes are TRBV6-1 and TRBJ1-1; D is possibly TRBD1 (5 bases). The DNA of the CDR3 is TGTGCCAGCAGTACAGGAAAGAACACTGAAGCTTTCTTT. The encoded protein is CASSTGKNTEAFF.